This TCR beta chain was captured by sequencing in a study of blood T cells in healthy people across ages. V was cut by 5 bases and J by 4 bases, with 9 bases left in between. Germline assignment: CDR1 SGHTA and CDR2 FQGNSA. This CDR3 contains 13 residues. Notes on the study in general: Diversity was estimated from one million T cells, and these estimates were considered underestimates. Getting older went along with TCR beta diversity per million T cells dropping roughly linearly.

A J-beta primer mix and a sample-barcoded 5' primer were used in a second PCR of about 7 to 12 cycles. TCRdb re-analysed the 5' RACE reads in MiXCR, keeping a single row per CDR3 protein. The sample consists of hundreds of thousands of distinct CDR3 sequences, less than 40% of them appearing once. This clonotype came up many times. Antigen specificity is unknown. The chain recombines TRBV7-2 with TRBJ2-1; D not certain. The material sequenced was blood. The sequence was collected from a woman older than 75 in good health. Here the CDR3 reads CASSQTDYNEQFF. The CDR3 DNA sequence: TGTGCCAGCAGCCAGACGGATTACAATGAGCAGTTCTTC.